Described below is a single TCR beta chain sequence and its context. CDR3 length equals 17 residues. The V gene end was trimmed by 1 base and the J gene end by 5 bases; junction bases not matched to a gene: 8. The germline V gene encodes CDR1 MGHDK and CDR2 SYGVNS. The data were taken from a study of blood T cell repertoires in COVID-19. Turning to the study itself: The analysed material was cDNA or gDNA that came from T cells, B-cell-depleted T cells, or PBMCs.

Original methodology: Using reference gene primer amplification, nucleated cell counts were estimated. The table came from immunoSEQ multiplex PCR; TCRdb's copy has only in-frame clones and leaves some out. V and J calls and clone size come straight from that table; D and trimming were deduced from the DNA. The table records more than 200,000 clones, approximately 86% of them present only once. Participants reported their clinical history, and cohort assignment relied on those reports. Two negative PCRs, clearance, or symptom resolution had been documented for recovered Cohort 3 donors. This TCR was recovered from a woman in her fifties or sixties who had recovered from COVID-19. Sequenced sample: PBMCs or T cells enriched from blood (not recorded which). The chain links TRBV25-1 to TRBJ2-3, with 11 bases fitting TRBD2. The CDR3 is CASSESYSGRGGDTQYF. The CDR3 nucleotides are TGTGCCAGCAGTGAATCATATAGCGGGAGGGGTGGAGATACGCAGTATTTT.